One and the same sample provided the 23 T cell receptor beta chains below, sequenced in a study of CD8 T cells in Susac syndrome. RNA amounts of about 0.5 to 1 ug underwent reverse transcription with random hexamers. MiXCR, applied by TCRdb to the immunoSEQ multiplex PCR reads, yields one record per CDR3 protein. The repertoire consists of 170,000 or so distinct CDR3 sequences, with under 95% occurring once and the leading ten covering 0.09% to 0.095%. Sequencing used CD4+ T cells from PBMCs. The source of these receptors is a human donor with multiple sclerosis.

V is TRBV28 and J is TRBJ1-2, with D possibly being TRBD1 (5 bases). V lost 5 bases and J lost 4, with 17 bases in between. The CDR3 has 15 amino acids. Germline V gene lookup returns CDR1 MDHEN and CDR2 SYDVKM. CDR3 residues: CASSLGHTSTYGYTF. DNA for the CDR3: TGTGCCAGCAGTCTCGGACATACATCAACCTATGGCTACACCTTC.

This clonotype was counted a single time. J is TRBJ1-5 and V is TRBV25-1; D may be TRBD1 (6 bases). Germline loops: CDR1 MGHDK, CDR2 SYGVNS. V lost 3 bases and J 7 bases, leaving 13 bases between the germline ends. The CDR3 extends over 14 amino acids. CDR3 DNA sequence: TGTGCCAGCAGTGATGCACAGGGTAAACAGCCCCAGCATTTT. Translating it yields CASSDAQGKQPQHF. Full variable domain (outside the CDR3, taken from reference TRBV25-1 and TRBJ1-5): EADIYQTPRYLVIGTGKKITLECSQTMGHDKMYWYQQDPGMELHLIHYSYGVNSTEKGDLSSESTVSRIRTEHFPLTLESARPSHTSQYLCASSDAQGKQPQHFGDGTRLSIL.

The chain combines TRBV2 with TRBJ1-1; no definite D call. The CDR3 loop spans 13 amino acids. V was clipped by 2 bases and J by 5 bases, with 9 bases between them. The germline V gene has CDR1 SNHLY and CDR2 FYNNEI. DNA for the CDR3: TGTGCCAGCAGTGAAATGATAGAAACTGAAGCTTTCTTT. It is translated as CASSEMIETEAFF.

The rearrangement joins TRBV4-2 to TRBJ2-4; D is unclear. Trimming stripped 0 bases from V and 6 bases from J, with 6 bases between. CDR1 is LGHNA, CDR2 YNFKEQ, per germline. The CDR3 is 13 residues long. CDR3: CASSQDPVNIQYF. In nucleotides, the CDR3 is TGTGCCAGCAGCCAAGACCCCGTAAACATTCAGTACTTC.

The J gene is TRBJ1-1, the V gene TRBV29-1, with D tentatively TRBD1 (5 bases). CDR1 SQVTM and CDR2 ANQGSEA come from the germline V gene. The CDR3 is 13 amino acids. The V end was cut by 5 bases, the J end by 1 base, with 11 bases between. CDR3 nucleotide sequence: TGCAGCGTTAGACAGAGGACGAACACTGAAGCTTTCTTT. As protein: CSVRQRTNTEAFF.

The CDR3 DNA follows: TGTGCCAGCTCACCAGGGACTAGCGTTTACGAGCAGTACTTC. It encodes CASSPGTSVYEQYF. The rearrangement links TRBV18 to TRBJ2-7; 10 positions match TRBD2. J lost 4 bases, V lost 2 bases, and 2 bases had no gene match. CDR1 is KGHSH, CDR2 LQKENI, per germline. This CDR3 spans 14 amino acids.

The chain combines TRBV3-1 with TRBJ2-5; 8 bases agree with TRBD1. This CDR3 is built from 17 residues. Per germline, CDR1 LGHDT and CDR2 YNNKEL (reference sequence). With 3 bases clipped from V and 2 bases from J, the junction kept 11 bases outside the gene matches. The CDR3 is CASSHLPGGTQQETQYF. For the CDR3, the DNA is TGTGCCAGCAGCCATCTTCCAGGGGGCACCCAACAAGAGACCCAGTACTTC.

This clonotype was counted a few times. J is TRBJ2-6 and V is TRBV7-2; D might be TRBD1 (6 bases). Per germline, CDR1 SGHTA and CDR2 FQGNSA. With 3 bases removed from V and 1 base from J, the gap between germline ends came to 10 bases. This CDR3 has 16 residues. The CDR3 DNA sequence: TGTGCCAGCAGCTTGGACAGTCGTTCTGGGGCCAACGTCCTGACTTTC. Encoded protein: CASSLDSRSGANVLTF.

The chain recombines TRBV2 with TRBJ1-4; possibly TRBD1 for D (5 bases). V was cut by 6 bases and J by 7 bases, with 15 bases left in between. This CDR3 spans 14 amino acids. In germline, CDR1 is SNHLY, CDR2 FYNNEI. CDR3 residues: CASRQQAAVEKLFF. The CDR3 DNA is TGTGCCAGCAGACAACAGGCGGCAGTTGAAAAACTGTTTTTT. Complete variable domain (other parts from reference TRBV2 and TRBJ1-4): EPEVTQTPSHQVTQMGQEVILRCVPISNHLYFYWYRQILGQKVEFLVSFYNNEISEKSEIFDDQFSVERPDGSNFTLKIRSTKLEDSAMYFCASRQQAAVEKLFFGSGTQLSVL.

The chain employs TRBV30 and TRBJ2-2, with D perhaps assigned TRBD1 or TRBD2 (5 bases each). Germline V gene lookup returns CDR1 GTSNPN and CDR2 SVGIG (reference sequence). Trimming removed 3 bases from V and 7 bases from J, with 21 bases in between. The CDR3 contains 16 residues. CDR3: CAWSRATTGTDGELFF. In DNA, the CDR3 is TGTGCCTGGAGCAGAGCCACCACCGGGACCGACGGGGAGCTGTTTTTT.

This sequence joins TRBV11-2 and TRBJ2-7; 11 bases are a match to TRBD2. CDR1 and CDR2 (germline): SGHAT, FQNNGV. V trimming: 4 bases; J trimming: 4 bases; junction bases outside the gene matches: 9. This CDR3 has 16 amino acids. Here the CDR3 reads CASSSVTSGALYEQYF. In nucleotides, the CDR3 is TGTGCCAGCAGCTCTGTGACTAGCGGGGCCCTTTACGAGCAGTACTTC.

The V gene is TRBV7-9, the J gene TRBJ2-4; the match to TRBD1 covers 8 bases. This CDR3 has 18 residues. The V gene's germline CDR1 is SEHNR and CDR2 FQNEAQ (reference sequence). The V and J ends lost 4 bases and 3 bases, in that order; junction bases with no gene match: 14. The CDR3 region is CASSSQTGDPLDKNIQYF. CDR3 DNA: TGTGCCAGCAGCTCCCAGACAGGGGACCCCCTGGACAAAAACATTCAGTACTTC. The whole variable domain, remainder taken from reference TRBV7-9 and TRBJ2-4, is DTGVSQNPRHKITKRGQNVTFRCDPISEHNRLYWYRQTLGQGPEFLTYFQNEAQLEKSRLLSDRFSAERPKGSFSTLEIQRTEQGDSAMYLCASSSQTGDPLDKNIQYFGAGTRLSVL.

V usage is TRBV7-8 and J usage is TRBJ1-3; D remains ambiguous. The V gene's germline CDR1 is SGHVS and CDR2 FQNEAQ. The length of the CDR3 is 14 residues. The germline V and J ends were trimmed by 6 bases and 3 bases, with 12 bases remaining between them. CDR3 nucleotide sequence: TGTGCCAGCAGAGCCCCGCAGCGTGGAAACACCATATATTTT. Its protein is CASRAPQRGNTIYF.

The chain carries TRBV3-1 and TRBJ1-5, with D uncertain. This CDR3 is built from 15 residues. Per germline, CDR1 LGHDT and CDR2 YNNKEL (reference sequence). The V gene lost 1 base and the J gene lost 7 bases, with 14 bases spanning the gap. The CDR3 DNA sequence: TGTGCCAGCAGCCAAGGCGGCCTGGTGATCCAGCCCCAGCATTTT. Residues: CASSQGGLVIQPQHF.

CDR3: CSASRQGDQPQHF. DNA for the CDR3: TGCAGTGCTTCTAGACAGGGGGATCAGCCCCAGCATTTT. The chain couples TRBV20-1 to TRBJ1-5; 9 bases are a match to TRBD1. The germline V gene encodes CDR1 DFQATT and CDR2 SNEGSKA (reference sequence). V gave up 5 bases and J gave up 5 bases; unmatched junction bases: 4. The CDR3 runs 13 residues.

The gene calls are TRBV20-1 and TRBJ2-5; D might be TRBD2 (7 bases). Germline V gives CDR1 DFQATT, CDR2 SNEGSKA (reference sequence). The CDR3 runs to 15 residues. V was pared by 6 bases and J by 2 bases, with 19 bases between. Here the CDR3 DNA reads TGCAGTGCCCCGCGAGGGCGGGGGACACAAGAGACCCAGTACTTC. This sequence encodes CSAPRGRGTQETQYF.

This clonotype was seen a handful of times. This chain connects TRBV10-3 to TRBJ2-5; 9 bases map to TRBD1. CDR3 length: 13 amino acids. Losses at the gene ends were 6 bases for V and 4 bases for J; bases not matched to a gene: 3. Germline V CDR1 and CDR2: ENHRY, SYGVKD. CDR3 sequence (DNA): TGTGCCATCAGGGGACAGGGAGTAGAGACCCAGTACTTC. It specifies CAIRGQGVETQYF.

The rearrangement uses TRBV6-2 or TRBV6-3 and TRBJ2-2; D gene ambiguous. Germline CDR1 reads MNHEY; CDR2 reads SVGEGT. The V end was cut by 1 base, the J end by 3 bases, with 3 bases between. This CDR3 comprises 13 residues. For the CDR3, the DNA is TGTGCCAGCAGTTACTTTGACACCGGGGAGCTGTTTTTT. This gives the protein CASSYFDTGELFF.

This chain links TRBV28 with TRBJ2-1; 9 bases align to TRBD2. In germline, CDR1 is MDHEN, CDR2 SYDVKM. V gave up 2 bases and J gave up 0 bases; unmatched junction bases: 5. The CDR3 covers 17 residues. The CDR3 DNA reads TGTGCCAGCAGTTTAGGTCTGACTAGCGGCTCCTACAATGAGCAGTTCTTC. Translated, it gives CASSLGLTSGSYNEQFF. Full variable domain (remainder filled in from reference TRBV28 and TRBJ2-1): DVKVTQSSRYLVKRTGEKVFLECVQDMDHENMFWYRQDPGLGLRLIYFSYDVKMKEKGDIPEGYSVSREKKERFSLILESASTNQTSMYLCASSLGLTSGSYNEQFFGPGTRLTVL.

CDR3 region: CASSQEGSGGARINYGYTF. The CDR3 region has the DNA TGTGCCAGCAGCCAAGAAGGTTCAGGCGGCGCCCGAATTAACTATGGCTACACCTTC. The chain links TRBV3-1 to TRBJ1-2; D unresolved. The germline V gene encodes CDR1 LGHDT and CDR2 YNNKEL (reference sequence). The CDR3 is made up of 19 amino acids. V was pared by 0 bases and J by 1 base, with 21 bases between.

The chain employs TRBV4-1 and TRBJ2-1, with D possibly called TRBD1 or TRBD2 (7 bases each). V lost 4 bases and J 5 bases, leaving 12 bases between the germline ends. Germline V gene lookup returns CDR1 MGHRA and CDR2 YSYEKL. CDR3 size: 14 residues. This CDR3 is CASSPGGAHNEQFF. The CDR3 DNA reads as TGCGCCAGCAGCCCAGGGGGGGCCCACAATGAGCAGTTCTTC.

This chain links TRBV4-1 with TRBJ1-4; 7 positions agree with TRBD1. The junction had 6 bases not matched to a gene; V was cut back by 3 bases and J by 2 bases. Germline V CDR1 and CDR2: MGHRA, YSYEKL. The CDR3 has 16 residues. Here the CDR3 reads CASSQIQGRTNEKLFF. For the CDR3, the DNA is TGCGCCAGCAGCCAGATACAGGGGAGGACTAATGAAAAACTGTTTTTT.

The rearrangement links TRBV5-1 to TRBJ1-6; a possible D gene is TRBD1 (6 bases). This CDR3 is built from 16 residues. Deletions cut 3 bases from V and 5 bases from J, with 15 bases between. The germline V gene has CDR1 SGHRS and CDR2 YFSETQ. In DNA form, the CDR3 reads TGCGCCAGCAGCTACCTACGACAGGCCAATAATTCACCCCTCCACTTT. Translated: CASSYLRQANNSPLHF.